The subject of this entry is one T cell receptor beta chain. Its antigen remains unknown. Trimming took off 5 bases at V and 5 bases at J, with 12 bases between the two ends. This CDR3 has 13 amino acids. Each TCR beta cDNA library carried unique molecular identifiers. Some 500,000 cDNA molecules were obtained per 1 to 10 million input T cells. In TCRdb, the PCR reads were re-called with MiXCR into one record per CDR3 protein. This table has 450,000 or so distinct CDR3 sequences, nearly 45% appearing once. The sample is drawn from a study of post-analysis software for immune sequencing data. Background on the study: Secondary progressive, relapsing-remitting and progressive-relapsing multiple sclerosis were among the included disease courses.

Regarding the study as a whole: About five TRBV segments, including TRBV5-6, TRBV5-1 and TRBV20-1, were more frequent in patients than controls. With F measure, samples from one preparation batch clustered together strongly.

The sequence derives from a girl aged 10-17 years with multiple sclerosis. The J gene is TRBJ2-5, the V gene TRBV12-3 or TRBV12-4, with D tentatively TRBD2 (5 bases). Source material: blood. As DNA, the CDR3 is TGTGCCAGCAGTCATACTAGTCCGGAGACCCAGTACTTC. Amino acid sequence: CASSHTSPETQYF.